This TCR beta chain comes out of a study of T cells in tumors after PD-1 blockade. The CDR3 is 16 amino acids. Germline V gene data show CDR1 as SEHNR and CDR2 as FQNEAQ (reference sequence). The V end lost 7 bases, the J end lost 4 bases, and 20 bases lay between the germline ends. Findings and limits, study-wide: Some novel exhausted tumor clones appeared in pre-treatment blood, suggesting peripheral recruitment.

A word on this clone: Its target is unknown.

Tumor or blood genomic DNA was sequenced, with inputs of about 616 ng to 6,004 ng. Libraries were prepared by immunoSEQ multiplex PCR; TCRdb keeps only in-frame clonotypes and omits some of them. The table lists some 9,600 clones, around 63% of them singletons. The specimen was tumor tissue, collected after anti-PD-1 treatment. The source is a human donor with basal cell carcinoma. The chain couples TRBV7-9 to TRBJ2-1; maybe TRBD2 (7 bases). CDR3 sequence reads: CASTKSGGGVYNEQFF. In nucleotides, the CDR3 is TGTGCCAGCACCAAAAGCGGAGGGGGGGTTTACAATGAGCAGTTCTTC.